This T cell receptor (beta chain) is drawn from a study of blood T cell repertoires in COVID-19. Study in general: Sites in the United States, Italy and Spain provided acute and convalescent COVID-19 samples. Nucleic acid was either cDNA or gDNA, and it came from T cells, B-cell-depleted T cells, or PBMCs.

The CDR3 has 15 residues. Germline V gives CDR1 SGHTA, CDR2 FQGNSA. V shed 6 bases, J shed 6 bases, and the junction held 11 bases outside the gene matches. Authors' methods: Estimation of nucleated cell counts was performed using reference gene primer amplification. Clones were read by immunoSEQ multiplex PCR, and TCRdb kept only the in-frame ones, dropping some. That table furnishes V, J and clone size, whereas the DNA furnished D and trimming. The sample has roughly 70,000 clones, about 70% seen once; the top ten hold roughly 23%. The clonotype originates from a man in his sixties with acute or convalescent COVID-19. V gene TRBV7-2 combines with J gene TRBJ1-2; 9 nucleotides align to TRBD1. Sequencing used peripheral blood. CDR3 in DNA: TGTGCCAGCAGTTCCACAGGGGGCGCTTCCAATGGCTACACCTTC. Amino acids: CASSSTGGASNGYTF.